A selection of T cell receptor beta chains follows, all from one sample in a study of OX40 agonist ivuxolimab in advanced cancers. Measured with immunoSEQ multiplex PCR; TCRdb has only the in-frame clones, and not every one. The table includes fewer than 40,000 clones, 74% detected once. The source was CD4+ or CD8+ T cells sorted from blood, collected in a trial of the OX40 agonist ivuxolimab. The source of these receptors is an adult with an advanced solid tumor such as melanoma, head and neck, liver or kidney cancer. Both conserved end residues are part of each CDR3. The D gene is left open where the match is weak. A row's size may be missing; if present it is once, few, many or a size class.

v_gene: TRBV6-5
j_gene: TRBJ2-3
abundance: NA
d_gene: NA
CDR3aa: CASSYFRADTQYF
CDR3nt: TGTGCCAGCAGTTACTTCAGGGCGGATACGCAGTATTTT

v_gene: TRBV30
j_gene: TRBJ2-5
abundance: NA
d_gene: NA
CDR3aa: CAWSVGNQETQYF
CDR3nt: TGTGCCTGGAGTGTAGGGAACCAAGAGACCCAGTACTTC

v_gene: TRBV18
j_gene: TRBJ1-4
abundance: once
d_gene: TRBD1
CDR3aa: CASSLPVGTGREKLFF
CDR3nt: TGTGCCAGCTCACTGCCGGTCGGGACAGGAAGGGAAAAACTGTTTTTT

v_gene: TRBV19
j_gene: TRBJ1-4
abundance: NA
d_gene: TRBD1
CDR3aa: CASSITGANEKLFF
CDR3nt: TGTGCCAGTAGTATTACAGGGGCTAATGAAAAACTGTTTTTT

v_gene: TRBV11-2
j_gene: TRBJ1-1
abundance: NA
d_gene: TRBD1
CDR3aa: CASSGYRGGTEAFF
CDR3nt: TGTGCCAGCAGCGGGTACAGGGGGGGCACTGAAGCTTTCTTT

v_gene: TRBV5-4
j_gene: TRBJ1-3
abundance: NA
d_gene: NA
CDR3aa: CASSLGAPSSGNTIYF
CDR3nt: TGTGCCAGCAGCTTGGGGGCCCCAAGCTCTGGAAACACCATATATTTT

v_gene: TRBV4-1
j_gene: TRBJ1-5
abundance: NA
d_gene: TRBD1
CDR3aa: CASSQGDRGYDQPQHF
CDR3nt: TGCGCCAGCAGCCAAGGGGACAGGGGATATGATCAGCCCCAGCATTTT

v_gene: TRBV6-1
j_gene: TRBJ1-5
abundance: NA
d_gene: TRBD1
CDR3aa: CASSGQGGGQPQHF
CDR3nt: TGTGCCAGCAGTGGACAGGGCGGGGGTCAGCCCCAGCATTTT

v_gene: TRBV6-1
j_gene: TRBJ1-6
abundance: NA
d_gene: NA
CDR3aa: CASSVYGDSNSPLHF
CDR3nt: TGTGCCAGCAGTGTCTACGGAGATTCTAATTCACCCCTCCACTTT

v_gene: TRBV11-2
j_gene: TRBJ1-6
abundance: few
d_gene: NA
CDR3aa: CASSLDGGSPLHF
CDR3nt: TGTGCCAGCAGCTTAGATGGGGGCTCACCCCTCCACTTT

v_gene: TRBV10-2
j_gene: TRBJ2-5
abundance: NA
d_gene: TRBD2
CDR3aa: CASSPGTSGGLAGTQYF
CDR3nt: TGCGCCAGCAGCCCCGGGACTAGCGGGGGGCTTGCTGGGACCCAGTACTTC

v_gene: TRBV7-2
j_gene: TRBJ2-6
abundance: NA
d_gene: NA
CDR3aa: CASSPSRFSGANVLTF
CDR3nt: TGTGCCAGCAGCCCTTCTAGGTTCTCTGGGGCCAACGTCCTGACTTTC

v_gene: TRBV30
j_gene: TRBJ1-5
abundance: NA
d_gene: NA
CDR3aa: CAWSWRNSNQPQHF
CDR3nt: TGTGCCTGGAGTTGGAGAAATAGCAATCAGCCCCAGCATTTT

v_gene: TRBV19
j_gene: TRBJ1-2
abundance: NA
d_gene: NA
CDR3aa: CASSIGDHYGYTF
CDR3nt: TGTGCCAGTAGTATCGGGGATCACTATGGCTACACCTTC

v_gene: TRBV7-8
j_gene: TRBJ2-7
abundance: NA
d_gene: TRBD1
CDR3aa: CASSFQGAYEQYF
CDR3nt: TGTGCCAGCAGCTTCCAGGGGGCCTACGAGCAGTACTTC

v_gene: TRBV5-3
j_gene: TRBJ1-1
abundance: NA
d_gene: NA
CDR3aa: CASSQVRNTEAFF
CDR3nt: TGTGCCAGCAGCCAAGTCCGGAACACTGAAGCTTTCTTT

v_gene: TRBV7-9
j_gene: TRBJ2-5
abundance: few
d_gene: TRBD1
CDR3aa: CASSFTGGGEETQYF
CDR3nt: TGTGCCAGCAGCTTTACAGGGGGCGGCGAGGAGACCCAGTACTTC

v_gene: TRBV5-5
j_gene: TRBJ2-7
abundance: NA
d_gene: NA
CDR3aa: CASSLNGYEQYF
CDR3nt: TGTGCCAGCAGCTTGAACGGCTACGAGCAGTACTTC

v_gene: TRBV4-1
j_gene: TRBJ2-3
abundance: few
d_gene: TRBD2
CDR3aa: CASSLLTSGDTQYF
CDR3nt: TGCGCCAGCAGCCTATTGACTAGCGGGGATACGCAGTATTTT

v_gene: TRBV5-1
j_gene: TRBJ2-2
abundance: NA
d_gene: TRBD1
CDR3aa: CASSLVATGGTGELFF
CDR3nt: TGCGCCAGCAGCTTGGTGGCGACAGGGGGGACCGGGGAGCTGTTTTTT

v_gene: TRBV6-1
j_gene: TRBJ1-1
abundance: NA
d_gene: NA
CDR3aa: CASSPSRVTATEAFF
CDR3nt: TGTGCCAGCAGTCCAAGCCGGGTGACGGCCACTGAAGCTTTCTTT

v_gene: TRBV7-9
j_gene: TRBJ2-1
abundance: NA
d_gene: NA
CDR3aa: CASRLVGLSSYNEQFF
CDR3nt: TGTGCCAGCAGACTAGTTGGGTTAAGCTCCTACAATGAGCAGTTCTTC

v_gene: TRBV29-1
j_gene: TRBJ1-2
abundance: NA
d_gene: TRBD1
CDR3aa: CSADRGRIYGYTF
CDR3nt: TGCAGCGCCGACAGGGGGCGGATTTATGGCTACACCTTC

v_gene: TRBV19
j_gene: TRBJ2-2
abundance: NA
d_gene: NA
CDR3aa: CASSILDSHTGELFF
CDR3nt: TGTGCCAGTAGTATACTGGACAGCCACACCGGGGAGCTGTTTTTT

v_gene: TRBV2
j_gene: TRBJ1-5
abundance: NA
d_gene: TRBD1
CDR3aa: CASRGDRGHQPQHF
CDR3nt: TGTGCCAGCAGAGGCGACAGGGGGCATCAGCCCCAGCATTTT

v_gene: TRBV6-1
j_gene: TRBJ1-4
abundance: NA
d_gene: TRBD1
CDR3aa: CASSEVWGTGKNEKLFF
CDR3nt: TGTGCCAGCAGTGAAGTGTGGGGGACAGGTAAAAATGAAAAACTGTTTTTT

v_gene: TRBV19
j_gene: TRBJ1-1
abundance: NA
d_gene: TRBD1
CDR3aa: CASSIAVPTGGKLNTEAFF
CDR3nt: TGTGCCAGTAGTATAGCCGTACCGACAGGGGGCAAGCTGAACACTGAAGCTTTCTTT

v_gene: TRBV5-1
j_gene: TRBJ1-2
abundance: NA
d_gene: NA
CDR3aa: CASSLDTPLGYGYTF
CDR3nt: TGCGCCAGCAGCTTGGACACTCCCCTAGGGTATGGCTACACCTTC

v_gene: TRBV9
j_gene: TRBJ2-3
abundance: NA
d_gene: TRBD1
CDR3aa: CASSPPTGLTDTQYF
CDR3nt: TGTGCCAGCAGCCCGCCGACAGGGCTGACAGATACGCAGTATTTT

v_gene: TRBV7-9
j_gene: TRBJ1-1
abundance: NA
d_gene: NA
CDR3aa: CASSSQGNTEAFF
CDR3nt: TGTGCCAGCAGCTCACAGGGGAACACTGAAGCTTTCTTT

v_gene: TRBV10-2
j_gene: TRBJ1-5
abundance: NA
d_gene: NA
CDR3aa: CASSYSFAGFLGNQPQHF
CDR3nt: TGCGCCAGCAGCTACTCCTTTGCGGGTTTTTTAGGCAATCAGCCCCAGCATTTT

v_gene: TRBV4-2
j_gene: TRBJ1-5
abundance: NA
d_gene: TRBD1
CDR3aa: CASRPTGSSNQPQHF
CDR3nt: TGTGCCAGCAGACCGACAGGGTCAAGCAATCAGCCCCAGCATTTT

v_gene: TRBV5-1
j_gene: TRBJ1-1
abundance: NA
d_gene: NA
CDR3aa: CASSLSSQTEAFF
CDR3nt: TGCGCCAGCAGCTTGTCGTCACAAACTGAAGCTTTCTTT

v_gene: TRBV4-2
j_gene: TRBJ2-5
abundance: few
d_gene: TRBD2
CDR3aa: CASSPTSGRYQETQYF
CDR3nt: TGTGCCAGCAGCCCGACTAGCGGCAGGTACCAAGAGACCCAGTACTTC

v_gene: TRBV11-2
j_gene: TRBJ1-5
abundance: NA
d_gene: NA
CDR3aa: CASSLDQRQPQHF
CDR3nt: TGTGCCAGCAGCTTAGATCAACGCCAGCCCCAGCATTTT

v_gene: TRBV5-6
j_gene: TRBJ1-1
abundance: NA
d_gene: TRBD1
CDR3aa: CASSSGQGAGEAFF
CDR3nt: TGTGCCAGCAGCTCGGGACAGGGGGCTGGTGAAGCTTTCTTT